This is a list of T cell receptor beta chains from one sample in a study of response to subunit inactivated influenza vaccine. TCRdb re-derived calls from the RT-PCR reads in MiXCR, one entry per CDR3 protein. The sample consists of 300,000 to 350,000 distinct CDR3 sequences, about 20% of them appearing once. The starting material was PBMCs from blood, obtained less than 22 months after vaccination. Receptors originate from a man aged 50-75 years who received an inactivated influenza vaccine. The CDR3 runs from the conserved cysteine through the conserved F or W. A D gene is named only where the DNA matches it firmly. Clone size, where shown, is once, few, many, or a class for clones that have expanded.

j_gene | d_gene | len | v_gene | abundance | CDR3nt | CDR3aa
TRBJ1-3 | - | 13 | TRBV20-1 | many | TGCAGTGCTAGAGAACAGGCTGGAAACACCATATATTTT | CSAREQAGNTIYF
TRBJ1-2 | TRBD1 | 14 | TRBV29-1 | few | TGCAGCGCTAATCCGGGACAGGGCTCCTATGGCTACACCTTC | CSANPGQGSYGYTF
TRBJ2-3 | - | 16 | TRBV7-8 | few | TGTGCCAGCAGCCCTCGGTGGGACCTTCGCACAGATACGCAGTATTTT | CASSPRWDLRTDTQYF
TRBJ1-2 | - | 14 | TRBV6-2/TRBV6-3 | few | TGTGCCAGCAGTTACTCCGCTCCTAACTATGGCTACACCTTC | CASSYSAPNYGYTF
TRBJ2-5 | - | 12 | TRBV7-9 | - | TGTGCCAGCAGCTACGCCAAAGAGACCCAGTACTTC | CASSYAKETQYF
TRBJ2-7 | - | 15 | TRBV6-1 | - | TGTGCCAGCAGCCCCGACCCTATTCGCGGCTACGAGCAGTACTTC | CASSPDPIRGYEQYF
TRBJ1-2 | TRBD1 | 14 | TRBV7-2 | few | TGTGCCAGCAGCCCTGGACAGGGGGGAAGGGGCTACACCTTC | CASSPGQGGRGYTF
TRBJ2-6 | - | 18 | TRBV28 | few | TGTGCCAGCAGTTTATCTTTCACTTACAGCTCTGGGGCCAACGTCCTGACTTTC | CASSLSFTYSSGANVLTF
TRBJ1-6 | TRBD1 | 14 | TRBV28 | - | TGTGCCAGCAGGGGACAGGGGGGGAATTCACCCCTCCACTTT | CASRGQGGNSPLHF
TRBJ2-7 | - | 14 | TRBV11-1 | - | TGTGCCAGCAGCCGACAGTACCAGACCTACGAGCAGTACTTC | CASSRQYQTYEQYF
TRBJ1-1 | TRBD1 | 15 | TRBV5-1 | many | TGCGCCAGCAGCGGCGGGACAGGGGGCGTAACTGAAGCTTTCTTT | CASSGGTGGVTEAFF
TRBJ2-7 | TRBD1 | 16 | TRBV9 | few | TGTGCCAGCAGCCCTCACGGGACAGGGGGTAACTACGAGCAGTACTTC | CASSPHGTGGNYEQYF
TRBJ2-3 | - | 14 | TRBV5-1 | few | TGCGCCAGCAGCCTTAGACAGGTGGAAGATACGCAGTATTTT | CASSLRQVEDTQYF
TRBJ2-1 | - | 15 | TRBV6-1 | - | TGTGCCAGCATCAAATCGGGGGCATCCTACAATGAGCAGTTCTTC | CASIKSGASYNEQFF
TRBJ1-4 | - | 14 | TRBV20-1 | - | TGCAGTGCTAGAGATGCGGCAACTAATGAAAAACTGTTTTTT | CSARDAATNEKLFF
TRBJ1-4 | - | 14 | TRBV10-3 | few | TGTGCCACCCGCCAGGGGCCGAATAATGAAAAACTGTTTTTT | CATRQGPNNEKLFF
TRBJ1-5 | - | 13 | TRBV19 | - | TGTGCCAGTAAGGGACTGTACAATCAGCCCCAGCATTTT | CASKGLYNQPQHF
TRBJ1-1 | - | 13 | TRBV19 | few | TGTGCCAGTAGTATCGGGACAAATACTGAAGCTTTCTTT | CASSIGTNTEAFF
TRBJ1-2 | - | 13 | TRBV25-1 | - | TGTGCCAGCAGTGTGACGGACAATTATGGCTACACCTTC | CASSVTDNYGYTF
TRBJ1-2 | - | 13 | TRBV7-2 | few | TGTGCCAGCAGCTTTGAGGGGACCTATGGCTACACCTTC | CASSFEGTYGYTF
TRBJ1-6 | TRBD1 | 14 | TRBV3-1 | - | TGTGCCAGCGGCCGATGGGACAGGGGGTCACCCCTCCACTTT | CASGRWDRGSPLHF
TRBJ1-1 | - | 14 | TRBV28 | - | TGTGCCAGCAGCCCCGTCGATTTGAACACTGAAGCTTTCTTT | CASSPVDLNTEAFF
TRBJ2-3 | - | 14 | TRBV4-2 | few | TGTGCCAGCAGCCAAGCGACCAGCACAGATACGCAGTATTTT | CASSQATSTDTQYF
TRBJ1-2 | TRBD1 | 15 | TRBV19 | - | TGTGCCAGTAGTTTGACAGGGAGCTTTAACTATGGCTACACCTTC | CASSLTGSFNYGYTF
TRBJ2-1 | TRBD2 | 15 | TRBV5-1 | few | TGCGCCAGCAGCTTGGCCGCGGGGGCCTACAATGAGCAGTTCTTC | CASSLAAGAYNEQFF
TRBJ2-3 | - | 13 | TRBV6-1 | few | TGTGCCAGCAGTGAAGTCGCTACAAATACGCAGTATTTT | CASSEVATNTQYF
TRBJ1-2 | - | 12 | TRBV5-1 | - | TGCGCCAGCAGCTTGGATACTGCCGGCTACACCTTC | CASSLDTAGYTF
TRBJ1-5 | TRBD1 | 14 | TRBV28 | - | TGTGCCAGCGGGGACAGAAATAGCAATCAGCCCCAGCATTTT | CASGDRNSNQPQHF
TRBJ1-2 | - | 14 | TRBV4-2 | - | TGTGCCAGCAGCCAAAATCCGGGGGCGGACGGCTACACCTTC | CASSQNPGADGYTF
TRBJ1-3 | - | 14 | TRBV4-3 | - | TGCGCCAGCAGCCAAGAGCACTCTGGAAACACCATATATTTT | CASSQEHSGNTIYF
TRBJ2-5 | TRBD2 | 15 | TRBV27 | - | TGTGCCAGCAGTTTGTCTGGGACTAGCGGAGTGACCCAGTACTTC | CASSLSGTSGVTQYF
TRBJ1-1 | - | 15 | TRBV6-5 | many | TGTGCCAGCAGTTACCTTCAGGGCGGAAGGACTGAAGCTTTCTTT | CASSYLQGGRTEAFF
TRBJ1-6 | - | 17 | TRBV11-2 | - | TGTGCCAGCAGCCACATCATCGGCAAGCCAAATAATTCACCCCTCCACTTT | CASSHIIGKPNNSPLHF
TRBJ2-1 | - | 17 | TRBV4-3 | - | TGCGCCAGCAGCCAAGATTGGGGATCTTCTCTTTACAATGAGCAGTTCTTC | CASSQDWGSSLYNEQFF
TRBJ2-7 | - | 14 | TRBV7-9 | - | TGTGCCAGCAGCTCCTTAGCGGTCATCTACGAGCAGTACTTC | CASSSLAVIYEQYF
TRBJ1-5 | - | 18 | TRBV4-1 | few | TGCGCCAGCAGCCAAGTAGAGCTAGGGATTTATAGCAATCAGCCCCAGCATTTT | CASSQVELGIYSNQPQHF
TRBJ1-4 | TRBD1 | 14 | TRBV2 | many | TGTGCCAGCAGCCCGGACAGGGAAGGGGAAAAACTGTTTTTT | CASSPDREGEKLFF
TRBJ2-3 | - | 13 | TRBV19 | - | TGTGCCAGTAATAAGGGCGGCACAGATACGCAGTATTTT | CASNKGGTDTQYF
TRBJ2-3 | TRBD1 | 15 | TRBV5-5 | - | TGTGCCAGCAGCTTGGATCTCAGGGGGCGGGATACGCAGTATTTT | CASSLDLRGRDTQYF
TRBJ1-1 | - | 14 | TRBV9 | few | TGTGCCAGCAGCGTCCAGGGTGGCGGCACTGAAGCTTTCTTT | CASSVQGGGTEAFF
TRBJ2-7 | TRBD1 | 14 | TRBV7-9 | few | TGTGCCAGCAGCACCTCCGGGACAGTCTACGAGCAGTACTTC | CASSTSGTVYEQYF
TRBJ2-1 | - | 15 | TRBV6-1 | few | TGTGCCACAAGGTTTAGCGGAAGCTCCTACAATGAGCAGTTCTTC | CATRFSGSSYNEQFF
TRBJ2-5 | - | 14 | TRBV4-2 | - | TGTGCCAGCAGCCAACCTGCTAGGGGAGAGACCCAGTACTTC | CASSQPARGETQYF